These 6 T cell receptor beta chains originate from one sample sequenced in a study of tumor-infiltrating lymphocytes in localized non-small cell lung cancer. Only in-frame clones appear in the TCRdb table, and some are missing; sequencing was by immunoSEQ multiplex PCR. Of 20,000 to 25,000 clones listed, roughly two thirds are singletons. The sequencing sample was made of lung tumor tissue. These receptor sequences come from a human donor with non-small cell lung cancer.

The DNA for the CDR3 is TGTGCCAGCAGTTCCGGGACGGTCTATGGCTACACCTTC. This gives the protein CASSSGTVYGYTF. The chain couples TRBV28 to TRBJ1-2; D perhaps matches TRBD1 (5 bases). From germline, CDR1 is MDHEN and CDR2 SYDVKM. The CDR3 runs 13 residues. V lost 4 bases and J lost 4, with 10 bases in between.

The rearrangement uses TRBV5-1 and TRBJ1-1; D may be TRBD1 (5 bases). The CDR3 runs 18 residues. Germline CDR1 reads SGHRS; CDR2 reads YFSETQ. Trimming stripped 0 bases from V and 0 bases from J, with 18 bases between. The CDR3 region is CASSLGGSGVTMNTEAFF. In nucleotides, the CDR3 is TGCGCCAGCAGCTTGGGGGGGTCCGGGGTTACCATGAACACTGAAGCTTTCTTT.

The chain's CDR3 is CASSFGRDNEQFF. For the CDR3, the DNA is TGTGCCAGCAGCTTCGGACGGGACAATGAGCAGTTCTTC. The chain employs TRBV11-2 and TRBJ2-1; unclear D gene. CDR1 and CDR2 (germline): SGHAT, FQNNGV. The CDR3 has 13 residues. Trimming pared 3 bases from V and 5 bases from J, leaving 8 bases between.

This clone has just a few counts. As DNA, the CDR3 is TGTGCCAGCAAGTACGGGGTGGGGGAGACCCAGTACTTC. It is translated as CASKYGVGETQYF. The chain recombines TRBV5-4 with TRBJ2-5; maybe TRBD2 (5 bases). The CDR3 is 13 residues long. The germline CDR1 and CDR2 sequences are SGHNT and YYREEE (reference sequence). The ends were cut back, 6 bases at V and 5 bases at J, with 14 bases in the middle.

The CDR3 DNA reads TGTGCCACCAGCAGACCGGACAGACTACTGCATCAGCCCCAGCATTTT. It yields the protein CATSRPDRLLHQPQHF. The chain employs TRBV15 and TRBJ1-5; tentatively, D is TRBD1 (6 bases). Germline V gene lookup returns CDR1 LNHNV and CDR2 YYDKDF (reference sequence). The CDR3 runs 16 residues. Trimming removed 2 bases at V and 5 bases at J, with 16 bases between.

This chain joins TRBV11-2 and TRBJ2-2; D not certain. The V and J ends lost 3 bases and 2 bases respectively, with 10 bases between them. CDR1 is SGHAT and CDR2 is FQNNGV in the germline V gene. The length of the CDR3 is 15 residues. The CDR3, as DNA: TGTGCCAGCAGCTTTCGAACAGTCAACACCGGGGAGCTGTTTTTT. Its protein product is CASSFRTVNTGELFF.